The rows below give T cell receptor beta chains drawn from one sample of a study of cytomegalovirus exposure and HLA in healthy donors. Sequencing used immunoSEQ multiplex PCR; TCRdb keeps in-frame clones, though not all of them. The repertoire holds 150,000 to 170,000 clones, with roughly 80% as singletons. The specimen was PBMCs. These receptors were taken from a man between 18 and 35 years old in good health and CMV-seronegative. CDR3s include the opening cysteine and the closing phenylalanine or tryptophan. The order of the fields is J gene, D gene, V gene, clone size, CDR3 protein, CDR3 DNA. The D gene is left open where the match is weak. The size entry is marked missing in some rows and otherwise reads once, few, many or a size class.

J: TRBJ2-3; D: TRBD2; V: TRBV4-1; size: NA; CDR3: CASSQDRREGSAQYF; DNA: TGCGCCAGCAGCCAAGATCGGCGGGAGGGCTCGGCGCAGTATTTT
J: TRBJ2-2; D: NA; V: TRBV19; size: NA; CDR3: CASSRLGQLTGELFF; DNA: TGTGCCAGTAGTCGCCTGGGACAATTAACCGGGGAGCTGTTTTTT
J: TRBJ2-7; D: NA; V: TRBV5-1; size: NA; CDR3: CASSRSPLGSYEQYF; DNA: TGCGCCAGCAGCCGATCCCCCCTAGGCTCCTACGAGCAGTACTTC
J: TRBJ1-4; D: NA; V: TRBV29-1; size: NA; CDR3: CSVGGQLNEKLFF; DNA: TGCAGCGTTGGAGGACAGTTGAATGAAAAACTGTTTTTT
J: TRBJ2-2; D: NA; V: TRBV7-2; size: NA; CDR3: CASSPRGLMNTGELFF; DNA: TGTGCCAGCAGCCCCCGGGGACTTATGAACACCGGGGAGCTGTTTTTT
J: TRBJ1-2; D: NA; V: TRBV30; size: NA; CDR3: CAWSLLGGYTF; DNA: TGTGCCTGGAGCCTTCTCGGGGGCTACACCTTC
J: TRBJ2-1; D: NA; V: TRBV14; size: few; CDR3: CASSQDFPGIVQFF; DNA: TGTGCCAGCAGCCAAGATTTCCCAGGGATTGTGCAGTTCTTC
J: TRBJ2-7; D: TRBD2; V: TRBV7-9; size: NA; CDR3: CASSLEGRLAGGYEQYF; DNA: TGTGCCAGCAGCTTAGAGGGGAGGCTAGCGGGAGGTTACGAGCAGTACTTC
J: TRBJ2-7; D: TRBD2; V: TRBV27; size: NA; CDR3: CASSVSTGGTSAYEQYF; DNA: TGTGCCAGCAGCGTCTCAACAGGGGGGACTAGCGCCTACGAGCAGTACTTC
J: TRBJ2-2; D: TRBD1; V: TRBV6-5; size: NA; CDR3: CASSYVGQGAGELFF; DNA: TGTGCCAGCAGTTACGTGGGACAGGGGGCCGGGGAGCTGTTTTTT
J: TRBJ2-7; D: NA; V: TRBV7-6; size: NA; CDR3: CASSTQSGLSSYEQYF; DNA: TGTGCCAGCAGCACCCAGAGCGGCCTCAGCTCCTACGAGCAGTACTTC
J: TRBJ2-3; D: TRBD2; V: TRBV4-3; size: medium-sized; CDR3: CASSQDLAGGPDTQYF; DNA: TGCGCCAGCAGCCAAGATCTAGCGGGAGGGCCAGATACGCAGTATTTT
J: TRBJ1-2; D: NA; V: TRBV6-5; size: NA; CDR3: CASSTRDNHGYTF; DNA: TGTGCCAGCAGTACCCGGGACAATCATGGCTACACCTTC
J: TRBJ2-7; D: NA; V: TRBV7-9; size: NA; CDR3: CSSARDGSLYEQYF; DNA: TGTTCCAGCGCCAGGGACGGGAGCCTCTACGAGCAGTACTTC
J: TRBJ1-2; D: TRBD1; V: TRBV7-4; size: NA; CDR3: CASSLADRWDYGYTF; DNA: TGTGCCAGCAGCTTAGCGGACAGGTGGGACTATGGCTACACCTTC
J: TRBJ2-5; D: TRBD1; V: TRBV6-4; size: NA; CDR3: CASSVRQGKETQYF; DNA: TGTGCCAGCAGTGTAAGACAGGGCAAAGAGACCCAGTACTTC
J: TRBJ2-5; D: NA; V: TRBV9; size: NA; CDR3: CASSPSGRQETQYF; DNA: TGTGCCAGCAGCCCCAGTGGGCGCCAAGAGACCCAGTACTTC
J: TRBJ2-7; D: TRBD2; V: TRBV27; size: NA; CDR3: CASSVTSGSGEQYF; DNA: TGTGCCAGCAGCGTAACTAGCGGGAGTGGTGAGCAGTACTTC
J: TRBJ1-5; D: NA; V: TRBV10-2; size: NA; CDR3: CASSESRAGDQPQHF; DNA: TGCGCCAGCAGTGAGTCCAGGGCAGGAGATCAGCCCCAGCATTTT
J: TRBJ1-1; D: TRBD1; V: TRBV9; size: few; CDR3: CASSFEQGRNTEAFF; DNA: TGTGCCAGCAGCTTCGAACAGGGGCGGAACACTGAAGCTTTCTTT
J: TRBJ1-3; D: NA; V: TRBV28; size: NA; CDR3: CASSTQGGNTIYF; DNA: TGTGCCAGCAGTACGCAGGGAGGAAACACCATATATTTT
J: TRBJ1-5; D: NA; V: TRBV4-1; size: few; CDR3: CASSARFPTSNQPQHF; DNA: TGCGCCAGCAGCGCAAGGTTTCCGACAAGCAATCAGCCCCAGCATTTT
J: TRBJ2-5; D: NA; V: TRBV5-1; size: NA; CDR3: CASSLDGQETQYF; DNA: TGCGCCAGCAGCTTGGACGGCCAAGAGACCCAGTACTTC
J: TRBJ2-1; D: TRBD2; V: TRBV6-1; size: NA; CDR3: CASSGGSRDEQFF; DNA: TGTGCCAGCAGTGGCGGGAGTCGGGATGAGCAGTTCTTC
J: TRBJ2-1; D: TRBD2; V: TRBV7-8; size: NA; CDR3: CASSLEGLAGPHRNEQFF; DNA: TGTGCCAGCAGCTTAGAAGGGCTAGCGGGACCTCACCGAAATGAGCAGTTCTTC
J: TRBJ2-7; D: TRBD2; V: TRBV4-3; size: NA; CDR3: CASSQTGRGLAGGGEQYF; DNA: TGCGCCAGCAGCCAAACCGGACGGGGACTAGCGGGAGGTGGCGAGCAGTACTTC
J: TRBJ2-1; D: NA; V: TRBV10-1; size: few; CDR3: CASSHGLRSLEQFF; DNA: TGCGCCAGCAGCCACGGACTCCGTTCATTGGAGCAGTTCTTC
J: TRBJ2-3; D: TRBD1; V: TRBV6-5; size: NA; CDR3: CASRKNRGWKDTQYF; DNA: TGTGCCAGCAGAAAAAACAGGGGGTGGAAAGATACGCAGTATTTT
J: TRBJ1-2; D: NA; V: TRBV2; size: NA; CDR3: CASSAVTNLGYTF; DNA: TGTGCCAGCAGTGCGGTGACAAACCTAGGCTACACCTTC
J: TRBJ2-3; D: NA; V: TRBV4-1; size: NA; CDR3: CASSRDPGQDTTDTQYF; DNA: TGCGCCAGCAGCCGCGATCCGGGACAAGATACCACAGATACGCAGTATTTT
J: TRBJ2-5; D: NA; V: TRBV7-8; size: NA; CDR3: CASSLGTAPQETQYF; DNA: TGTGCCAGCAGCTTAGGGACAGCTCCACAAGAGACCCAGTACTTC
J: TRBJ1-1; D: NA; V: TRBV11-2; size: NA; CDR3: CASSLRDEGNTEAFF; DNA: TGTGCCAGCAGCCTCAGGGATGAAGGGAACACTGAAGCTTTCTTT
J: TRBJ2-7; D: NA; V: TRBV5-4; size: few; CDR3: CASSFWPRGRASYEQYF; DNA: NA
J: TRBJ2-5; D: TRBD2; V: TRBV9; size: NA; CDR3: CASSVGGTSGSGETQYF; DNA: TGTGCCAGCAGCGTAGGGGGAACTAGCGGGAGCGGGGAGACCCAGTACTTC
J: TRBJ2-5; D: NA; V: TRBV27; size: few; CDR3: CASSPGQPGMETQYF; DNA: TGTGCCAGCAGCCCAGGACAACCTGGGATGGAGACCCAGTACTTC
J: TRBJ2-2; D: NA; V: TRBV18; size: once; CDR3: CASSPPGGELFF; DNA: TGTGCCAGCTCACCACCAGGCGGAGAGCTGTTTTTT
J: TRBJ2-5; D: NA; V: TRBV2; size: NA; CDR3: CATGDSLQETQYF; DNA: TGTGCCACTGGAGACAGTCTTCAAGAGACCCAGTACTTC